This TCR beta chain was sequenced during a study of blood T cells in healthy people across ages (dated by TCRdb to the mid-2010s). For the wider study: In model experiments, template switching captured about one uniquely barcoded TCR beta cDNA molecule for every two T cells. To track age-related changes in TCR beta repertoire diversity, the study relied on deep sequencing normalized with unique cDNA molecular identifiers. The donors were divided into four age groups: young (average about 15 years), middle-aged (around 37), aged (approximately 62) and long-lived (roughly 82). Two additional independent replicas of 1 million unique cDNA reads from the same blood draw were analyzed for two donors (one aged 18 to 30 and one aged 80 or older).

V loses 5 bases, J loses 5 bases, and the germline ends lie 18 bases apart. CDR1 and CDR2 (MNHNY, SVGAGI) derive from the germline V gene (reference sequence). Including cysteine and phenylalanine, the CDR3 has 16 amino acids. Here the CDR3 DNA is all that survives: 48 bases in frame from base 1. This clonotype was recorded many times. Its antigen is still unknown. The input lacks base qualities; no much larger clone sits a single base away. The library was prepared using 5' RACE. Instrument on record: Illumina HiSeq 2500. A second PCR of roughly 6 to 11 cycles was run with a J-beta primer mix and a sample-barcoded 5' primer. Each TCR beta cDNA molecule received a unique molecular identifier from a template-switch 5' adaptor carrying 12 random nucleotides. Each sample yielded at least 2.5 million CDR3-containing paired-end reads. All of the RNA was converted into first-strand cDNA using the Mint cDNA synthesis kit, with a TRBC-specific oligonucleotide serving as the primer. Following uracil-DNA glycosylase treatment, a first 18-cycle PCR with universal primers M1SS and BC2_uni_R was performed on all cDNA. The published analysis was carried out like this. Normalization of each sample was performed by random selection of 1 million high-quality reads, each carrying a distinct molecular identifier. Instead of being binned into consensus sequences, reads that shared molecular identifiers were thrown out. MiTCR, with a Q25 quality threshold and the strictest error-elimination algorithm, was used for CDR3 identification, clonotype clustering and error correction. A nonparametric unseen species model with Euler transformation was used to estimate lower-bound total TCR beta diversity. TCRdb reanalyzed the raw reads on its own, using fastp at Q25 for trimming and MiXCR for clone calling, and kept in-frame beta chains. When rows share a CDR3 protein, they turn into one entry using the most common DNA and genes. For this entry, the V and J calls and clone size follow TCRdb and not the study's own pipeline. The table for this sample lists 750,000 to 1,000,000 distinct CDR3 sequences; approximately 32% of them were counted only once. The ten largest clones add up to roughly a tenth of the sample.

The donors were a few dozen Caucasian individuals from Russia, aged roughly 6 to 90 years, who were systemically healthy. Around 10 milliliters of peripheral blood were drawn from each donor into EDTA-treated Vacutainer tubes. Ficoll-Paque density-gradient centrifugation was used to isolate PBMCs, with at least 6 million obtained per sample. Total RNA was extracted from PBMCs with Trizol reagent, with at least 5.5 micrograms obtained per sample. The percentages of naive CD45RAhigh/CD27high T cells were determined by flow cytometry on a PBMC aliquot from every donor. The study at large found these results: Conclusive comparison of naive and antigen-experienced compartments was prevented by the profiling of bulk unsorted PBMCs. As age increased, observed TCR beta diversity per million T cells dropped in a roughly linear way, and a significant reduction was already evident by age 40. Compared with the aged group, the long-lived group had more naive CD4+ T cells, fewer expanded clones and increased TCR diversity, suggesting age selection. Donor CMV infection status was unknown, potentially confounding age-related changes in expanded clonotypes. Estimates of total diversity based on one million sequenced T cells were considered lower bounds and underestimates. The percentage of naive T cells measured by flow cytometry correlated strongly with observed TCR beta diversity.

The same data also contributed to another study, on T cells of mothers and their children. That second publication adds: Nine systemically healthy Caucasian individuals served as donors, namely three mothers together with their six children. cDNA synthesis used all of the extracted RNA, with 1.5 ug of RNA in each 15 ul reaction. In the second PCR, sample barcodes and 2-4 random nucleotides were introduced via the M1S primer. Over 9.5 million TCR beta CDR3 reads were obtained for each mother, and 3 million to 3.5 million reads were obtained for each child. Thymic selection similarly shapes TCR recombination output in related and unrelated pairs, with minor effect from inherited differences. Normalized repertoire overlap was always slightly but never significantly higher in related than unrelated mother-child pairs. No persistent microchimeric T cell clones were found, with a detection sensitivity of around 100 clones per million clonotypes. In the study, deep NGS was used to compare the TCR beta repertoires of mothers and children, and features distinguishing related mother-child pairs from unrelated individuals were sought. On average, the children were approximately 11 +/- 4 years old, while the mothers were around 40 +/- 4 years old. After adapters were ligated using NEBNext reagents, the libraries underwent 100+100 nt paired-end sequencing on an Illumina HiSeq 2000. To avoid cross-contamination, the mother libraries and the child libraries were prepared a month apart and sequenced in separate runs. Each donor had between about 500,000 and 2,300,000 distinct TCR beta clonotypes identified. Naive TCR beta clonotypes were estimated from low-frequency clonotypes matched to each donor's FACS-determined naive share, without sorting.

This TCR was sampled from a woman aged 40 to 49 in good health. What was sequenced was blood. The chain is made from TRBV6-6 and TRBJ1-4; D gene: possibly TRBD1, on 5 matching bases. DNA sequence: TGTGCCAGCAGTCTGGGGGTTGGGGGGAGAAATGAAAAACTGTTTTTT. This is translated as CASSLGVGGRNEKLFF.